Below are 32 T cell receptor beta chains sequenced from a single sample in a study of T cell responses to AZD1222 COVID-19 vaccine. Data came from immunoSEQ multiplex PCR; TCRdb stores just in-frame clones and leaves some out. The data contain roughly 130,000 clones, about nine tenths of them seen just once; the ten biggest clones take up roughly 1.5%. The sample was peripheral blood, taken on day 0 of AZD1222 vaccination. The origin of the receptors is an adult in good health.

The V and J genes are TRBV27 and TRBJ1-3, with D perhaps matching TRBD1 (5 bases). Deletions cut 6 bases from V and 3 bases from J, with 9 bases between. The CDR3 is 13 residues long. Per the germline V gene, CDR1 is MNHEY and CDR2 is SMNVEV (reference sequence). CDR3 region: CASSQGYGNTIYF. The DNA for the CDR3 is TGTGCCAGCAGCCAGGGTTATGGAAACACCATATATTTT.

The chain combines TRBV24-1 with TRBJ1-5; the D is unclear. V gave up 3 bases and J gave up 6 bases, with 8 bases separating them. The CDR3 is 13 residues long. Germline CDR1 KGHDR, CDR2 SFDVKD. In DNA form, the CDR3 reads TGTGCCACCAGTGATGCTAGGGTTCAGCCCCAGCATTTT. The encoded protein is CATSDARVQPQHF.

The chain links TRBV9 to TRBJ2-7; weak D call: TRBD1 (6 bases). The CDR3 consists of 15 residues. The germline CDR1 and CDR2 sequences are SGDLS and YYNGEE. V lost 3 bases and J lost 5, with 18 bases in between. CDR3 bases: TGTGCCAGCAGCGGGGACATCACGTCGTGGAACGAGCAGTACTTC. Amino acid sequence: CASSGDITSWNEQYF.

The rearrangement links TRBV18 to TRBJ1-2, with 10 bases fitting TRBD1. This CDR3 region has 16 residues. In germline, CDR1 is KGHSH, CDR2 LQKENI. The junction had 10 bases not matched to a gene; V was cut back by 2 bases and J by 7 bases. The CDR3 loop is CASSPYEATGGRGYTF. CDR3 in DNA: TGTGCCAGCTCACCATATGAAGCGACAGGGGGCCGTGGCTACACCTTC.

The rearrangement joins TRBV19 to TRBJ1-1; D is undetermined. Germline V gene data show CDR1 as LNHDA and CDR2 as SQIVND (reference sequence). V was cut by 4 bases and J by 2 bases, with 11 bases left in between. The CDR3 has 14 amino acids. CDR3 protein: CASSTLVSNTEAFF. The DNA of the CDR3 is TGTGCCAGTAGTACCCTTGTCTCCAACACTGAAGCTTTCTTT.

This clone was seen a single time. The rearrangement uses TRBV7-8 and TRBJ1-4; D ambiguous. Germline-derived CDR1 and CDR2 are SGHVS and FQNEAQ. There are 12 residues in the CDR3. V shed 1 base and J shed 8 bases, with 5 bases lying between them. CDR3 DNA: TGTGCCAGCAGCTTAGTTCAGGAAAAACTGTTTTTT. This encodes CASSLVQEKLFF.

The rearrangement joins TRBV5-4 to TRBJ2-5; possible D gene TRBD2, 5 bases. Germline values: CDR1 SGHNT, CDR2 YYREEE (reference sequence). V was pared by 4 bases and J by 2 bases, with 12 bases between. The CDR3 runs to 14 residues. DNA for the CDR3: TGTGCCAGCAGCCTCCGCACGGGACAAGAGACCCAGTACTTC. The encoded protein is CASSLRTGQETQYF.

The rearrangement uses TRBV7-9 and TRBJ2-7, with TRBD1 matching 11 bases. The V gene end was trimmed by 5 bases and the J gene end by 6 bases; junction bases not matched to a gene: 12. CDR1 and CDR2 (germline): SEHNR, FQNEAQ (reference sequence). CDR3 length equals 16 residues. The CDR3 spells CASSLTPGQGDSEQYF. The CDR3 DNA is TGTGCCAGCAGCCTCACACCGGGACAGGGGGACTCCGAGCAGTACTTC.

The V call is TRBV10-3, the J call TRBJ1-5; TRBD1 is a possible D gene (5 bases). The CDR3 contains 15 residues. V was shortened by 0 bases and J by 2 bases, with 8 bases between the two germline ends. Germline assignment: CDR1 ENHRY and CDR2 SYGVKD. In nucleotides, the CDR3 is TGTGCCATCAGTGAGTCCGTACAGGGCAATCAGCCCCAGCATTTT. This codes for CAISESVQGNQPQHF.

The V call is TRBV18, the J call TRBJ2-7; D not certain. Trimming pared 1 base from V and 5 bases from J, leaving 3 bases between. There are 11 residues in the CDR3. Germline V gene sequence: CDR1 KGHSH, CDR2 LQKENI. CDR3 sequence: CASSPQHEQYF. The CDR3 nucleotides are TGTGCCAGCTCACCACAACACGAGCAGTACTTC.

The chain uses TRBV29-1 and TRBJ1-5; 7 bases agree with TRBD1. The CDR3 runs 13 residues. Germline trimming cut 4 bases from V and 6 bases from J; bases unmatched to any gene: 6. Germline V lookup: CDR1 SQVTM, CDR2 ANQGSEA. The CDR3 DNA reads as TGCAGCGTTGGACAGGGAGGCGGTCAGCCCCAGCATTTT. Amino acid sequence: CSVGQGGGQPQHF.

The V and J genes are TRBV7-2 and TRBJ2-5; TRBD1 might be the D (5 bases). The germline gives CDR1 SGHTA, CDR2 FQGNSA. Trimming removed 0 bases at V and 4 bases at J, with 18 bases between. CDR3 size: 17 residues. For the CDR3, the DNA is TGTGCCAGCAGCTTAGCGAAAGGGGCTGCGATGTTAGAGACCCAGTACTTC. Its protein is CASSLAKGAAMLETQYF.

This chain connects TRBV6-1 to TRBJ1-6; weak D call: TRBD1 (5 bases). The CDR3 runs 13 residues. Germline V gives CDR1 MNHNS, CDR2 SASEGT. Trimming removed 2 bases at V and 10 bases at J, with 9 bases between. CDR3 sequence reads: CASSEPGSSPLHF. DNA of the CDR3: TGTGCCAGCAGTGAACCAGGGAGCTCACCCCTCCACTTT.

The rearrangement links TRBV7-2 to TRBJ2-7; tentatively, D is TRBD2 (5 bases). Per the germline V gene, CDR1 is SGHTA and CDR2 is FQGNSA. This CDR3 comprises 13 residues. Trimming pared 5 bases from V and 3 bases from J, leaving 11 bases between. The CDR3 nucleotides read TGTGCCAGCAGCCCCGGGGTGGGCTACGAGCAGTACTTC. It translates to CASSPGVGYEQYF.

The chain has TRBV10-3 and TRBJ2-3; D is ambiguous. The germline gives CDR1 ENHRY, CDR2 SYGVKD. Trimming removed 7 bases from V and 1 base from J, with 12 bases in between. The CDR3 length is 14 residues. The CDR3 protein is CAITPGSGTDTQYF. DNA for the CDR3: TGTGCCATCACGCCAGGCTCTGGCACAGATACGCAGTATTTT.

The chain is built from TRBV5-6 and TRBJ1-1; D not resolved. V dropped 0 bases and J dropped 9 bases, with 12 bases sitting between them. The CDR3 covers 13 residues. Germline V gives CDR1 SGHDT, CDR2 YYEEEE. Here the CDR3 reads CASSLGTVSKAFF. The CDR3 coding sequence is TGTGCCAGCAGCTTGGGAACAGTAAGTAAAGCTTTCTTT.

The chain has TRBV5-5 and TRBJ1-6, with 8 bases lining up with TRBD1. The V gene end was trimmed by 4 bases and the J gene end by 7 bases; junction bases not matched to a gene: 7. The CDR3 length is 15 residues. Germline CDR1 and CDR2: SGHKS and YYEKEE (reference sequence). CDR3 nucleotides: TGTGCCAGCAGCCAAGGACAGGGCTGGAATTCACCCCTCCACTTT. It encodes CASSQGQGWNSPLHF.

This rearrangement joins TRBV7-8 to TRBJ2-5; TRBD1 aligns across 7 bases. The CDR3 is 12 residues long. V shed 5 bases, J shed 3 bases, and the junction held 0 bases outside the gene matches. Germline values: CDR1 SGHVS, CDR2 FQNEAQ. CDR3: CASSTGEETQYF. In DNA form, the CDR3 reads TGTGCCAGCAGCACAGGGGAAGAGACCCAGTACTTC.

This chain joins TRBV5-4 and TRBJ2-7, with 7 bases matching TRBD1. The J segment lost 0 bases and the V segment lost 4 bases, leaving 4 bases of the junction unmatched. Germline assignment: CDR1 SGHNT and CDR2 YYREEE (reference sequence). The CDR3 extends over 14 amino acids. CDR3 residues: CASSRGTDSYEQYF. The CDR3 nucleotides read TGTGCCAGCAGCCGAGGGACAGACTCCTACGAGCAGTACTTC.

The CDR3, as DNA: TGTGCCAGCAGCTCGTCTCTTCAGCGGGGGGGCCGCGACGAGCAGTACTTC. Translation gives CASSSSLQRGGRDEQYF. This rearrangement joins TRBV5-4 to TRBJ2-7; 10 nucleotides match TRBD2. Germline lookup yields CDR1 SGHNT and CDR2 YYREEE (reference sequence). This CDR3 spans 17 amino acids. Losses at the gene ends were 3 bases for V and 5 bases for J; bases not matched to a gene: 14.

This clone has just one count. This chain links TRBV18 with TRBJ1-5; 7 nucleotides match TRBD1. Germline V lookup: CDR1 KGHSH, CDR2 LQKENI. V lost 0 bases to trimming and J lost 1 base; unmatched junction nucleotides: 6. The CDR3 has 17 residues. The chain's CDR3 is CASSPPQGGRSNQPQHF. For the CDR3, the DNA is TGTGCCAGCTCACCACCTCAGGGGGGAAGGAGCAATCAGCCCCAGCATTTT.

The V and J genes are TRBV5-6 and TRBJ1-1, with a weak D call TRBD1 (6 bases). CDR3 size: 15 residues. CDR1 and CDR2 (germline): SGHDT, YYEEEE. V lost 0 bases and J 5 bases, leaving 14 bases between the germline ends. The CDR3 sequence: CASSLVGGSRTEAFF. CDR3 DNA sequence: TGTGCCAGCAGCTTGGTGGGGGGCTCCAGGACTGAAGCTTTCTTT.

The chain links TRBV10-3 to TRBJ2-2, with D perhaps being TRBD1 or TRBD2 (5 bases each). V shed 4 bases and J shed 1 base, with 16 bases lying between them. The CDR3 has 17 residues. Per germline, CDR1 ENHRY and CDR2 SYGVKD. The CDR3 nucleotides are TGTGCCATCAGTGGATTACGGACGGGACGGAACACCGGGGAGCTGTTTTTT. Translating gives CAISGLRTGRNTGELFF.

CDR3 region: CASARQGSYEQYF. The CDR3 nucleotides read TGTGCCAGCGCCAGACAGGGGTCCTACGAGCAGTACTTC. V usage is TRBV11-2 and J usage is TRBJ2-7, with 8 nucleotides matching TRBD1. The CDR3 contains 13 residues. V was clipped by 8 bases and J by 1 base; unmatched bases: 4. Germline lookup yields CDR1 SGHAT and CDR2 FQNNGV.

The chain employs TRBV27 and TRBJ2-7; TRBD2 is a possible D gene (5 bases). The CDR3 is 14 amino acids. Trimming took 3 bases from V and 1 from J, leaving 10 bases between them. Germline loops: CDR1 MNHEY, CDR2 SMNVEV (reference sequence). The CDR3 is CASSFSGVSYEQYF. DNA of the CDR3: TGTGCCAGCAGTTTTTCCGGGGTTTCCTACGAGCAGTACTTC.

This clone was counted a few times. J is TRBJ1-1 and V is TRBV6-5; no reliable D call. This CDR3 has 12 amino acids. Trimming cost V 7 bases and J 11 bases, with 17 bases left between them. The germline gives CDR1 MNHEY, CDR2 SVGAGI. The chain's CDR3 is CASNSPLSTAFF. CDR3 DNA: TGTGCCAGCAACTCCCCCCTCTCCACGGCTTTCTTT.

The rearrangement uses TRBV4-3 and TRBJ1-2; D is possibly TRBD1 (6 bases). Germline V lookup: CDR1 LGHNA, CDR2 YSLEER. CDR3 size: 15 residues. V was trimmed by 1 base and J by 4 bases, leaving 13 bases between them. The DNA of the CDR3 is TGCGCCAGCAGCCAAGTACAAGGGGGACCCTATGGCTACACCTTC. Amino acids: CASSQVQGGPYGYTF.

The CDR3 here is CASVPERAPTYEQYF. The DNA of the CDR3 is TGTGCCAGCGTCCCGGAGAGGGCTCCGACGTACGAGCAGTACTTC. This chain connects TRBV28 to TRBJ2-7, with TRBD2 as a possible D gene (5 bases). The CDR3 has 15 amino acids. V shed 8 bases and J shed 4 bases, with 21 bases lying between them. The germline gives CDR1 MDHEN, CDR2 SYDVKM.

This chain joins TRBV5-4 and TRBJ1-4; D uncertain. The CDR3 is 14 residues long. The ends were cut back, 7 bases at V and 3 bases at J, with 13 bases in the middle. CDR1 and CDR2 from the germline V gene are SGHNT and YYREEE (reference sequence). The CDR3 reads CASRLTPSNEKLFF. For the CDR3, the DNA is TGTGCCAGCCGTTTGACACCTTCTAATGAAAAACTGTTTTTT.

The J gene is TRBJ2-4, the V gene TRBV6-1; a weak D match, TRBD1 (6 bases). Germline loops: CDR1 MNHNS, CDR2 SASEGT. With 4 bases removed from V and 0 bases from J, the gap between germline ends came to 13 bases. This CDR3 is 16 amino acids long. The CDR3 coding sequence is TGTGCCAGCAGTGGTGGACAGCCCCTAGCCAAAAACATTCAGTACTTC. Encoded protein: CASSGGQPLAKNIQYF.

The gene calls are TRBV19 and TRBJ2-7, with 7 bases matching TRBD2. Losses at the gene ends were 6 bases for V and 2 bases for J; bases not matched to a gene: 10. CDR3 length: 15 amino acids. CDR1 is LNHDA and CDR2 is SQIVND in the germline V gene (reference sequence). The CDR3 reads CASSEKAGSPYEQYF. In DNA, the CDR3 is TGTGCCAGTAGCGAAAAAGCGGGGAGTCCCTACGAGCAGTACTTC.

This sequence joins TRBV19 and TRBJ1-1; D uncertain. The CDR3 spans 11 residues. The V end was cut by 1 base, the J end by 8 bases, with 5 bases between. Germline-derived CDR1 and CDR2 are LNHDA and SQIVND (reference sequence). CDR3 amino acids: CASSIGSEAFF. The CDR3 region has the DNA TGTGCCAGTAGTATAGGATCCGAAGCTTTCTTT.